The 20 T cell receptor beta chains given below trace back to one sample, sequenced in a study of T-cell reconstitution after alpha-beta-depleted transplantation in children. Researchers prepared the TCRbeta library using unique molecular identifiers, the study reports. TCRdb reanalysed the PCR reads using MiXCR and keeps one entry per CDR3 protein. The sample records hundreds of thousands of distinct CDR3 sequences, roughly 23% being singletons. The sequenced sample was PBMCs, mostly from graft donor cells, obtained 360 days after TCRalphabeta/CD19-depleted stem cell transplant. Receptors were obtained from a boy less than two years old who had a stem cell transplant for acute myeloid leukemia, so the T cells may come from the graft donor.

Many counts were recorded for this clonotype. This sequence joins TRBV5-1 and TRBJ2-1; 7 bases line up with TRBD2. The CDR3 is 16 amino acids. The germline CDR1 and CDR2 sequences are SGHRS and YFSETQ. J lost 7 bases, V lost 4 bases, and 14 bases had no gene match. Here the CDR3 DNA reads TGCGCCAGCAGCAAGGGAGGGGTGGGTATGCCGAATGAGCAGTTCTTC. Its translation is CASSKGGVGMPNEQFF.

This rearrangement joins TRBV9 to TRBJ2-5; possible D gene TRBD2, 7 bases. The CDR3 consists of 15 residues. The V end lost 3 bases, the J end lost 4 bases, and 16 bases lay between the germline ends. Germline-derived CDR1 and CDR2 are SGDLS and YYNGEE. CDR3 amino acids: CASSEGGGAGETQYF. The DNA of the CDR3 is TGTGCCAGCAGCGAGGGGGGGGGGGCCGGAGAGACCCAGTACTTC.

The CDR3 is CSARDSGGASYNEQFF. DNA of the CDR3: TGCAGTGCTAGAGACAGCGGGGGGGCCTCCTACAATGAGCAGTTCTTC. The chain carries TRBV20-1 and TRBJ2-1, with 10 bases matching TRBD2. The trim removed 0 bases at V and 0 bases at J, leaving 2 bases unmatched. CDR3 length: 16 residues. CDR1 DFQATT and CDR2 SNEGSKA come from the germline V gene (reference sequence).

The chain carries TRBV5-5 and TRBJ2-7; D is possibly TRBD1 or TRBD2 (5 bases each). Germline V lookup: CDR1 SGHKS, CDR2 YYEKEE (reference sequence). This CDR3 is 15 amino acids long. V was shortened by 3 bases and J by 5 bases, with 18 bases between the two germline ends. CDR3 region: CASSSLLQGADEQYV. The CDR3 nucleotides read TGTGCCAGCAGCTCACTCCTCCAGGGAGCCGACGAGCAGTACGTC.

The J gene is TRBJ2-2, the V gene TRBV7-9, with D possibly being TRBD2 (6 bases). Trimming removed 2 bases at V and 3 bases at J, with 10 bases between. Germline values: CDR1 SEHNR, CDR2 FQNEAQ (reference sequence). This CDR3 spans 15 amino acids. CDR3 sequence reads: CASSLLSGDTGELFF. The CDR3 region has the DNA TGTGCCAGCAGCTTATTATCGGGGGACACCGGGGAGCTGTTTTTT. Filled out from reference TRBV7-9 and TRBJ2-2, the complete variable domain reads DTGVSQNPRHKITKRGQNVTFRCDPISEHNRLYWYRQTLGQGPEFLTYFQNEAQLEKSRLLSDRFSAERPKGSFSTLEIQRTEQGDSAMYLCASSLLSGDTGELFFGEGSRLTVL.

This clonotype was found many times. The V gene is TRBV20-1, the J gene TRBJ2-1; 13 nucleotides align to TRBD2. Germline lookup yields CDR1 DFQATT and CDR2 SNEGSKA (reference sequence). With V trimmed by 3 bases and J by 7 bases, 6 bases remained unmatched. This CDR3 region has 15 residues. Here the CDR3 DNA reads TGCAGTGCTAGTCGTAGACTAGCGGGGGGAAATGAGCAGTTCTTC. Translated, it gives CSASRRLAGGNEQFF.

This clonotype was detected ten times or more. The genes are TRBV20-1 and TRBJ2-7, with 8 bases fitting TRBD1. Germline V CDR1 and CDR2: DFQATT, SNEGSKA (reference sequence). The CDR3 has 15 amino acids. CDR3 in amino acids: CRERTEGQTGGEQYV. The CDR3 nucleotides are TGCAGAGAACGGACCGAGGGACAAACAGGGGGCGAGCAGTACGTC.

This chain uses TRBV6-5 with TRBJ2-2; D perhaps matches TRBD1 (5 bases). The length of the CDR3 is 13 residues. V was trimmed by 5 bases and J by 4 bases, leaving 8 bases between them. Looked up from germline, CDR1 is MNHEY and CDR2 is SVGAGI. CDR3 DNA: TGTGCCAGCAGTAGACAGAGCACCGGGGAGCTGTTTTTT. Protein product: CASSRQSTGELFF.

The table lists this clonotype with many counts. The chain has TRBV14 and TRBJ2-6; a possible D gene is TRBD1 (6 bases). Germline V gives CDR1 SGHDN, CDR2 FVKESK. The CDR3 runs 19 residues. V was pared by 0 bases and J by 0 bases, with 15 bases between. The CDR3 DNA is TGTGCCAGCAGCCAAGAGCTCTGGACAGCCACCTCTGGGGCCAACGTCCTGACTTTC. Protein: CASSQELWTATSGANVLTF.

Notes on this clonotype: This may stem from a read error, because a much larger clone lies one nucleotide away. This rearrangement joins TRBV20-1 to TRBJ1-2; D gene unclear. Trimming removed 0 bases from V and 7 bases from J, with 3 bases in between. Germline values: CDR1 DFQATT, CDR2 SNEGSKA (reference sequence). The CDR3 is made up of 10 amino acids. As DNA, the CDR3 is TGCAGTGCTAGAGATCGTGGCTACACCTTC. Amino acids: CSARDRGYTF.

DNA of the CDR3: TGTGCCAGCAGTTTGTCTACAGGGGGCGCGGAGACCCAGTACTTC. Translating gives CASSLSTGGAETQYF. The genes are TRBV28 and TRBJ2-5, with 9 nucleotides matching TRBD1. V dropped 3 bases and J dropped 5; count of bases not matched to a gene: 7. The length of the CDR3 is 15 residues. Germline V CDR1 and CDR2: MDHEN, SYDVKM.

The CDR3 nucleotides are TGCAGTGGGTCGGGCCACAATGAGCAGTTCTTC. This codes for CSGSGHNEQFF. The rearrangement links TRBV20-1 to TRBJ2-1; no firm D call. V was pared by 7 bases and J by 5 bases, with 9 bases between. Germline CDR1 is DFQATT and CDR2 is SNEGSKA (reference sequence). The CDR3 is 11 residues long.

In this sample, this clonotype turned up many times. This chain joins TRBV11-2 and TRBJ2-7; D perhaps matches TRBD1 (5 bases). Trimming removed 2 bases at V and 6 bases at J, with 14 bases between. CDR1 is SGHAT, CDR2 FQNNGV, per germline. CDR3 length equals 14 residues. CDR3 bases: TGTGCCAGCAGCTTACGCAGGGTGGGCTCCGAGCAGTACGTC. It specifies CASSLRRVGSEQYV.

The rearrangement uses TRBV10-3 and TRBJ1-4; 7 nucleotides match TRBD1. The CDR3 runs to 16 residues. The germline V gene has CDR1 ENHRY and CDR2 SYGVKD. With V trimmed by 0 bases and J by 3 bases, 4 bases remained unmatched. This CDR3 is CAISESKGAANEKLFF. Written as DNA, the CDR3 is TGTGCCATCAGTGAGTCAAAGGGGGCGGCTAATGAAAAACTGTTTTTT.

In this sample, this clonotype turned up a few times. The DNA for the CDR3 is TGTGCCACCAGCAGCTCAGGGTCAGAGACCCAGTACTTC. It yields the protein CATSSSGSETQYF. The chain employs TRBV15 and TRBJ2-5; maybe TRBD1 (5 bases). The CDR3 contains 13 residues. Germline CDR1 and CDR2: LNHNV and YYDKDF (reference sequence). Trimming left V 3 bases short and J 4 bases short, with 9 bases between.

Regarding this clonotype: Sequence at one end of the junction differs from germline and may be a read error. The rearrangement uses TRBV25-1 and TRBJ2-2, with no clear D. CDR3 size: 14 residues. Germline V gene sequence: CDR1 MGHDK, CDR2 SYGVNS. The CDR3, as DNA: TGTGCCAGCAGAGAATCCGCGAACACCGGGGAGCTGTTTTTT. Protein sequence: CASRESANTGELFF.

This clonotype was detected ten times or more. The DNA of the CDR3 is TGTGCCAGCAGTTACCCCGCTCCAACCTACGAGCAGTACTTC. As protein: CASSYPAPTYEQYF. The chain combines TRBV6-5 with TRBJ2-7; D is uncertain. Trimming removed 2 bases from V and 2 bases from J, with 10 bases in between. The CDR3 runs to 14 residues. CDR1 is MNHEY, CDR2 SVGAGI, per germline.

The J gene is TRBJ2-3, the V gene TRBV20-1; 9 bases agree with TRBD2. There are 14 residues in the CDR3. V shed 4 bases and J 2 bases; nucleotides not matched to a gene: 4. In germline, CDR1 is DFQATT, CDR2 SNEGSKA (reference sequence). For the CDR3, the DNA is TGCAGTGCTATTAGCGGGGGTATCACAGATACGCAGTATTTT. Protein: CSAISGGITDTQYF.

The rearrangement links TRBV11-2 to TRBJ2-1; unclear D gene. V lost 7 bases, J lost 6 bases, and 7 bases lay in between. CDR1 and CDR2 from the germline V gene are SGHAT and FQNNGV. The CDR3 runs to 11 residues. Here the CDR3 reads CASTHGNEQFF. As DNA, the CDR3 is TGTGCCAGCACCCACGGCAATGAGCAGTTCTTC.

V is TRBV11-2 and J is TRBJ2-7; either TRBD1 or TRBD2 may supply D (5 bases each). Looked up from germline, CDR1 is SGHAT and CDR2 is FQNNGV. Trimming pared 5 bases from V and 1 base from J, leaving 18 bases between. CDR3 size: 16 residues. DNA of the CDR3: TGTGCCAGCAGCGCGCCGGGACCGCATCTTTCCTACGAGCAGTACGTC. It codes for CASSAPGPHLSYEQYV.